This T cell receptor beta chain was recovered during a study of early T cells in non-severe SARS-CoV-2 infection. At the level of the study: RNA in bulk from unsorted whole blood was sequenced, and chains were unpaired.

Study results and limitations: Sequences matched to VDJdb favored anti-spike CD8 responses, while private and CD4 specificities were missed.

This clonotype was seen a few times. Its target is not known. The ends lost 6 bases at V and 5 bases at J; junction bases unmatched: 10. This CDR3 has 15 amino acids. CDR1 LNHDA and CDR2 SQIVND come from the germline V gene (reference sequence). Individual cDNA molecules each received unique molecular identifiers attached to them. TCRdb analysed the 5' RACE reads with MiXCR anew, one entry per CDR3 protein. The sample lists 65,000 to 85,000 distinct CDR3 sequences; roughly 10% were seen once. The sample taken for sequencing was whole blood. This receptor was obtained from an adult who was a healthcare worker with PCR-confirmed SARS-CoV-2 infection or an uninfected control (not recorded which). The gene calls are TRBV19 and TRBJ1-1; 9 bases are shared with TRBD1. CDR3 coding DNA: TGTGCCAGTAGGAGGGGACAGGGACGGGAAACTGAAGCTTTCTTT. Translation gives CASRRGQGRETEAFF.